Listed below are T cell receptor beta chains from one sample, sequenced in a study of identical twins. Each CDR3 protein is one row after TCRdb ran MiXCR on the 5' RACE reads. The sample consists of fewer than 250,000 distinct CDR3 sequences, about a tenth of them appearing once. Sequencing was carried out using memory (CD45RO+) T cells sorted from blood. The receptor source for this set is a woman aged 18-30 years in good health. CDR3s include the opening cysteine and the closing phenylalanine or tryptophan. The order of the fields is D gene, J gene, V gene, CDR3 length, clone size, CDR3 DNA, CDR3 protein. The D gene is left open where the match is weak. A clone size is listed for some rows: how often the clone was seen (once, few, many), or a class if it is expanded.

D gene: TRBD2; J gene: TRBJ2-3; V gene: TRBV20-1; CDR3 length: 16; clone size: few; CDR3 DNA: TGCAGTTTCAGGACTAGCGGGAGAAAGGTTACAGATACGCAGTATTTT; CDR3 protein: CSFRTSGRKVTDTQYF
D gene: TRBD2; J gene: TRBJ2-7; V gene: TRBV9; CDR3 length: 16; clone size: few; CDR3 DNA: TGTGCCAGCAGCGTTAGTGGAGGCGGGAGCGCCTACGAGCAGTACTTC; CDR3 protein: CASSVSGGGSAYEQYF
D gene: .; J gene: TRBJ1-1; V gene: TRBV3-1; CDR3 length: 15; clone size: many; CDR3 DNA: TGTGCCAGCAGCCAAGGCTTCGTAGGGAACACTGAAGCTTTCTTT; CDR3 protein: CASSQGFVGNTEAFF
D gene: .; J gene: TRBJ2-1; V gene: TRBV19; CDR3 length: 13; clone size: few; CDR3 DNA: TGTGCCAGTAGTATGGGACTCGGTGATGAGCAGTTCTTC; CDR3 protein: CASSMGLGDEQFF
D gene: TRBD2; J gene: TRBJ2-7; V gene: TRBV6-1; CDR3 length: 14; clone size: .; CDR3 DNA: TGTGCCAGCAGGCCCGGGACTAGAGGCCTCGAGCAGTACTTC; CDR3 protein: CASRPGTRGLEQYF
D gene: TRBD1; J gene: TRBJ2-1; V gene: TRBV29-1; CDR3 length: 13; clone size: many; CDR3 DNA: TGCAGCGCCCCCGGGACAGACTACAATGAGCAGTTCTTC; CDR3 protein: CSAPGTDYNEQFF
D gene: TRBD2; J gene: TRBJ2-7; V gene: TRBV5-1; CDR3 length: 16; clone size: few; CDR3 DNA: TGCGCCAGCAGCTTGATTTCGGGACTACCCACCTACGAGCAGTACTTC; CDR3 protein: CASSLISGLPTYEQYF
D gene: TRBD2; J gene: TRBJ2-7; V gene: TRBV7-2; CDR3 length: 14; clone size: .; CDR3 DNA: TGTGCCAGCAGCCCTCTCTACGCGGGAGCCGAGCAGTACTTC; CDR3 protein: CASSPLYAGAEQYF
D gene: .; J gene: TRBJ1-3; V gene: TRBV9; CDR3 length: 14; clone size: few; CDR3 DNA: TGTGCCAGCAGCGCCCGGTTCTCTGGAAACACCATATATTTT; CDR3 protein: CASSARFSGNTIYF
D gene: .; J gene: TRBJ2-7; V gene: TRBV27; CDR3 length: 13; clone size: .; CDR3 DNA: TGTGCCACCTTTGGGGGGAATTCCTACGAGCAGTACTTC; CDR3 protein: CATFGGNSYEQYF